This T cell receptor beta chain came from a study of T-cell reconstitution after alpha-beta-depleted transplantation in children. Looked up from germline, CDR1 is LNHDA and CDR2 is SQIVND (reference sequence). This CDR3 region has 14 residues. V was trimmed by 2 bases and J by 2 bases, leaving 7 bases between them. This clonotype has more than one count but fewer than ten. TCRbeta library construction was performed incorporating unique molecular identifiers. TCRdb called the PCR reads again in MiXCR, with one record for every CDR3 protein. The table lists approximately 490,000 distinct CDR3 sequences, under 15% of them singletons.

The sequences come from PBMCs from the stem cell graft donor, collected from the stem cell graft. The origin of this receptor is a human donor who donated a stem cell graft to a child with combined immunodeficiency. The chain joins TRBV19 to TRBJ2-1; D is undetermined. CDR3 sequence: CASSILNAYNEQFF. As DNA, the CDR3 is TGTGCCAGTAGTATACTTAACGCCTACAATGAGCAGTTCTTC.